The next 17 T cell receptor beta chains were all read from a single sample in a study of blood T cell repertoires in COVID-19. Clones were sequenced by immunoSEQ multiplex PCR, and TCRdb holds only the in-frame ones, with some missing. The sample has 25,000 to 30,000 clones; roughly 80% are singletons. Sequenced material: peripheral blood. The receptors here all came from a woman in her sixties or seventies with active or convalescent COVID-19.

Of note for this clone: The junction shows a germline mismatch at one end, possibly a read error. The rearrangement uses TRBV28 and TRBJ1-4; 10 nucleotides match TRBD1. The CDR3 consists of 14 residues. Per the germline V gene, CDR1 is MDHEN and CDR2 is SYDVKM. The CDR3 loop is CASSRQGAREKLLF. Written as DNA, the CDR3 is TGTGCCAGCAGTCGACAGGGGGCACGGGAAAAACTGCTTTTT. Supplemented by reference TRBV28 and TRBJ1-4, the full variable domain reads DVKVTQSSRYLVKRTGEKVFLECVQDMDHENMFWYRQDPGLGLRLIYFSYDVKMKEKGDIPEGYSVSREKKERFSLILESASTNQTSMYLCASSRQGAREKLLFGSGTQLSVL.

The sample holds a few counts of this clone. J is TRBJ2-1 and V is TRBV7-2; a possible D gene is TRBD2 (5 bases). CDR1 is SGHTA and CDR2 is FQGNSA in the germline V gene. Trimming left V 1 base short and J 8 bases short, with 18 bases between. CDR3 length: 16 amino acids. The CDR3 nucleotides are TGTGCCAGCAGCTTAGGATTTGGACGGTACGGGGATGAGCAGTTCTTC. Translation gives CASSLGFGRYGDEQFF.

The chain combines TRBV7-2 with TRBJ2-3; D is unresolved. V was clipped by 5 bases and J by 2 bases, with 14 bases between them. CDR3 length: 15 amino acids. The germline V gene encodes CDR1 SGHTA and CDR2 FQGNSA. CDR3 in DNA: TGTGCCAGCAGCGTACTGGGCCTCTCCACAGATACGCAGTATTTT. It codes for CASSVLGLSTDTQYF.

The chain combines TRBV2 with TRBJ2-7; tentative D call: TRBD2 (5 bases). CDR1 and CDR2 from the germline V gene are SNHLY and FYNNEI. This CDR3 region has 16 residues. V gave up 3 bases and J gave up 2 bases, with 17 bases separating them. CDR3 in DNA: TGTGCCAGCAGTGATGGGTGGAGGACTTCTACCTACGAGCAGTACTTC. It codes for CASSDGWRTSTYEQYF. The full variable domain, its missing parts supplied by reference TRBV2 and TRBJ2-7, is EPEVTQTPSHQVTQMGQEVILRCVPISNHLYFYWYRQILGQKVEFLVSFYNNEISEKSEIFDDQFSVERPDGSNFTLKIRSTKLEDSAMYFCASSDGWRTSTYEQYFGPGTRLTVT.

The CDR3 DNA reads as TGTGCCAGCAGTTTATCGCTCCAGAGGGGGCGCGAGCAGTACTTC. This encodes CASSLSLQRGREQYF. The chain has TRBV6-2 or TRBV6-3 and TRBJ2-7; 7 nucleotides align to TRBD1. There are 15 residues in the CDR3. CDR1 MNHEY and CDR2 SVGEGT come from the germline V gene. The ends lost 4 bases at V and 6 bases at J; junction bases unmatched: 12.

This clone was observed a handful of times. This chain uses TRBV15 with TRBJ2-1, with 9 nucleotides matching TRBD2. CDR3 size: 17 residues. Germline loops: CDR1 LNHNV, CDR2 YYDKDF (reference sequence). V lost 2 bases, J lost 2 bases, and 7 bases stayed unmatched. CDR3 coding DNA: TGTGCCACCAGCAGAACAGGACTAGCGAGAACCTACAATGAGCAGTTCTTC. This translates into CATSRTGLARTYNEQFF.

Only one count was recorded for this clone. J is TRBJ2-4 and V is TRBV30, with a tentative D call TRBD2 (5 bases). The germline V gene has CDR1 GTSNPN and CDR2 SVGIG (reference sequence). The V end was cut by 2 bases, the J end by 0 bases, with 11 bases between. There are 15 residues in the CDR3. CDR3 sequence reads: CAWSQEGRAKNIQYF. CDR3 in DNA: TGTGCCTGGAGTCAAGAGGGTAGAGCCAAAAACATTCAGTACTTC.

The chain is built from TRBV4-3 and TRBJ1-5; D remains unclear. The CDR3 totals 15 residues. The V and J ends lost 0 bases and 6 bases respectively, with 12 bases between them. Germline V gene data show CDR1 as LGHNA and CDR2 as YSLEER. The CDR3 spells CASSQDLDRGQPQHF. The CDR3 region has the DNA TGCGCCAGCAGCCAAGACCTCGACCGAGGTCAGCCCCAGCATTTT.

The V gene is TRBV30, the J gene TRBJ1-6; 8 bases align to TRBD1. Germline assignment: CDR1 GTSNPN and CDR2 SVGIG (reference sequence). Trimming took 4 bases from V and 7 from J; bases not matched to a gene: 9. The CDR3 runs to 15 residues. The CDR3 DNA is TGTGCCTGGATCTCCCAGGGGGCGCGGAATTCACCCCTCCACTTT. Protein product: CAWISQGARNSPLHF.

The chain couples TRBV2 to TRBJ1-2; possibly TRBD1 for D (6 bases). Germline V lookup: CDR1 SNHLY, CDR2 FYNNEI. The V end was cut by 5 bases, the J end by 5 bases, with 12 bases between. The CDR3 is made up of 13 amino acids. CDR3: CASSSDSGYGYTF. The CDR3 DNA follows: TGTGCCAGCAGTTCGGACAGTGGGTATGGCTACACCTTC. Full variable domain (outside the CDR3, taken from reference TRBV2 and TRBJ1-2): EPEVTQTPSHQVTQMGQEVILRCVPISNHLYFYWYRQILGQKVEFLVSFYNNEISEKSEIFDDQFSVERPDGSNFTLKIRSTKLEDSAMYFCASSSDSGYGYTFGSGTRLTVV.

Concerning this clone itself: One end of the junction is discordant with germline, which a read error may explain. The chain links TRBV7-7 to TRBJ2-3; TRBD1 matches 8 bases. This CDR3 region has 17 residues. From germline, CDR1 is SSHAT and CDR2 FNYEAQ (reference sequence). In nucleotides, the CDR3 is TGTGCTAGCAGCTTAGGAGGACAGGGCTTATACACAGATACGCAGTATTTT. Its translation is CASSLGGQGLYTDTQYF.

The V and J genes are TRBV19 and TRBJ2-7; possibly TRBD1 for D (6 bases). Trimming pared 6 bases from V and 5 bases from J, leaving 14 bases between. CDR3 length: 13 residues. Germline lookup yields CDR1 LNHDA and CDR2 SQIVND (reference sequence). This CDR3 is CASSINRVHEQYF. The CDR3 region has the DNA TGTGCCAGTAGCATAAACAGGGTCCACGAGCAGTACTTC.

A remark on this clone: The junction departs from germline at one end; a sequencing error may be responsible. The V gene is TRBV7-7, the J gene TRBJ2-2; perhaps TRBD1 as D (6 bases). This CDR3 region has 15 residues. Per germline, CDR1 SSHAT and CDR2 FNYEAQ (reference sequence). The CDR3 is CASSRGGVGTGELFF. In DNA form, the CDR3 reads TGTGCTAGCAGCCGAGGGGGAGTGGGCACCGGGGAGCTGTTTTTT.

The rearrangement links TRBV6-2 or TRBV6-3 to TRBJ2-1, with TRBD2 matching over 9 bases. Per the germline V gene, CDR1 is MNHEY and CDR2 is SVGEGT. This CDR3 contains 16 residues. V lost 0 bases and J lost 8; bases outside the gene matches: 8. The CDR3 here is CASSYSEVAGEYEQFF. In nucleotides, the CDR3 is TGTGCCAGCAGTTACTCCGAGGTAGCGGGAGAATATGAGCAGTTCTTC.

This clone was counted a few times. The chain has TRBV6-2 or TRBV6-3 and TRBJ1-4; 7 bases are shared with TRBD1. Germline-derived CDR1 and CDR2 are MNHEY and SVGEGT. CDR3 length equals 16 residues. V shed 5 bases, J shed 5 bases, and the junction held 11 bases outside the gene matches. This CDR3 is CASSTRDSETNEKLFF. CDR3 DNA: TGTGCCAGCAGTACCCGGGACAGCGAAACAAATGAAAAACTGTTTTTT.

The chain links TRBV15 to TRBJ2-3, with 7 bases matching TRBD2. Germline V gene lookup returns CDR1 LNHNV and CDR2 YYDKDF (reference sequence). V lost 5 bases and J lost 2; bases outside the gene matches: 10. There are 16 residues in the CDR3. CDR3 residues: CATSGAAGRATDTQYF. CDR3 in DNA: TGTGCCACCAGCGGCGCAGCGGGAAGGGCCACAGATACGCAGTATTTT.

The chain joins TRBV6-5 to TRBJ2-2; 7 bases agree with TRBD1. V shed 0 bases, J shed 6 bases, and the junction held 7 bases outside the gene matches. Germline V lookup: CDR1 MNHEY, CDR2 SVGAGI. This CDR3 contains 16 residues. The CDR3 here is CASSYSLGGKSGELFF. CDR3 nucleotides: TGTGCCAGCAGTTACTCGTTAGGGGGCAAATCCGGGGAGCTGTTTTTT.